The 19 T cell receptor beta chains in this list originate from one sample, sequenced in a study of beta chain features in type 1 diabetes (dated by TCRdb to 2016 to 2018). Results the study describes overall, beyond this receptor: In all four CD4+ subsets, TCRB CDR3 length was moderately but significantly shorter in type 1 diabetes patients.

Receptor amplification or capture employed the immunoSEQ multiplex PCR assay. The entire isolated RNA was reverse transcribed using the High Capacity cDNA Reverse Transcription Kit, and thus expressed TCRB transcripts were sequenced. This is the immuneACCESS table as TCRdb keeps it, with only in-frame sequences that have V and J called. A part of the clones is gone; compared with another copy, unresolved V genes explain less than half, and the rest is unexplained. The sample data list 500,000 to 650,000 clones, and around 12% of these were observed just once. More than 0.1% of the sample belongs to the ten largest clones. These receptors lack a known antigen. The specimen sequenced was naive CD4+ T cells from blood. The cell subset or site label of this sample denotes: true naive CD4+ T cells. These receptors were taken from a man between 25 and 39 years old with type 1 diabetes.

The rearrangement joins TRBV5-1 to TRBJ2-5; D is unresolved. With 2 bases removed from V and 0 bases from J, the gap between germline ends came to 11 bases. The germline V gene has CDR1 SGHRS and CDR2 YFSETQ. The length of the CDR3 is 15 residues. Here the CDR3 DNA reads TGCGCCAGCAGCTTTTTTTCAGCAAACCAAGAGACCCAGTACTTC. This translates into CASSFFSANQETQYF.

Many counts were recorded for this clone. Here the CDR3 DNA reads TGCAGCGTTGATGGCCTGTTAGATACGCAGTATTTT. Translation: CSVDGLLDTQYF. This chain connects TRBV29-1 to TRBJ2-3; D not certain. Germline CDR1 SQVTM, CDR2 ANQGSEA. Trimming removed 3 bases at V and 5 bases at J, with 9 bases between. The CDR3 loop spans 12 amino acids.

This chain joins TRBV7-9 and TRBJ1-2; D may be TRBD1 (6 bases). The CDR3 length is 14 residues. Trimming stripped 5 bases from V and 3 bases from J, with 13 bases between. CDR1 is SEHNR, CDR2 FQNEAQ, per germline (reference sequence). CDR3 protein: CASSPSGADYGYTF. CDR3 coding DNA: TGTGCCAGCAGCCCGTCGGGGGCCGACTATGGCTACACCTTC.

This clone has more than one count but fewer than ten. The rearrangement links TRBV5-4 to TRBJ1-5; 8 nucleotides line up with TRBD1. V trimming: 4 bases; J trimming: 2 bases; junction bases outside the gene matches: 5. CDR1 SGHNT and CDR2 YYREEE come from the germline V gene (reference sequence). This CDR3 comprises 15 residues. CDR3 protein: CASSVTGAGNQPQHF. DNA for the CDR3: TGTGCCAGCAGCGTGACAGGGGCGGGCAATCAGCCCCAGCATTTT.

This clone appeared a few times. This chain connects TRBV15 to TRBJ1-5; D remains ambiguous. CDR1 is LNHNV, CDR2 YYDKDF, per germline (reference sequence). CDR3 length: 13 amino acids. Trimming cost V 1 base and J 4 bases, with 5 bases left between them. The CDR3 DNA follows: TGTGCCACCAGCAGAGGGGAGAATCAGCCCCAGCATTTT. This sequence encodes CATSRGENQPQHF. Full variable domain (remainder filled in from reference TRBV15 and TRBJ1-5): DAMVIQNPRYQVTQFGKPVTLSCSQTLNHNVMYWYQQKSSQAPKLLFHYYDKDFNNEADTPDNFQSRRPNTSFCFLDIRSPGLGDTAMYLCATSRGENQPQHFGDGTRLSIL.

This clone was found a few times. The J gene is TRBJ1-2, the V gene TRBV9, with 11 bases matching TRBD1. The V gene end was trimmed by 3 bases and the J gene end by 3 bases; junction bases not matched to a gene: 4. The CDR3 runs to 15 residues. Germline assignment: CDR1 SGDLS and CDR2 YYNGEE. Written as DNA, the CDR3 is TGTGCCAGCAGCGCCCGGACAGGGGGCGACTATGGCTACACCTTC. Its protein is CASSARTGGDYGYTF.

This clone was recorded a few times. The rearrangement links TRBV7-2 to TRBJ2-3, with 9 bases aligning to TRBD2. This CDR3 has 18 residues. V lost 2 bases and J lost 2; bases outside the gene matches: 11. CDR1 SGHTA and CDR2 FQGNSA come from the germline V gene. CDR3 amino acids: CASSLIAVSGGYTDTQYF. As DNA, the CDR3 is TGTGCCAGCAGCTTAATTGCCGTTAGCGGGGGATACACAGATACGCAGTATTTT.

The V call is TRBV7-2, the J call TRBJ2-5; D remains ambiguous. Trimming stripped 6 bases from V and 0 bases from J, with 11 bases between. CDR3 length: 14 amino acids. The germline gives CDR1 SGHTA, CDR2 FQGNSA. Written as DNA, the CDR3 is TGTGCCAGCAGTCAACAGACGTACCAAGAGACCCAGTACTTC. Translation: CASSQQTYQETQYF.

The table lists this clone with a few counts. The V call is TRBV25-1, the J call TRBJ1-4; D may be TRBD1 (5 bases). This CDR3 is built from 17 residues. V was trimmed by 4 bases and J by 0 bases, leaving 15 bases between them. Germline CDR1 MGHDK, CDR2 SYGVNS. CDR3: CASSGDRDFATNEKLFF. CDR3 DNA: TGTGCCAGCAGTGGCGACCGGGACTTCGCAACTAATGAAAAACTGTTTTTT.

This clone was detected only a few times. This rearrangement joins TRBV2 to TRBJ1-5; no definite D call. This CDR3 contains 13 residues. Germline V lookup: CDR1 SNHLY, CDR2 FYNNEI. V lost 6 bases and J 0 bases, leaving 6 bases between the germline ends. The CDR3 loop reads CASSEYSNQPQHF. DNA for the CDR3: TGTGCCAGCAGCGAGTATAGCAATCAGCCCCAGCATTTT.

This chain connects TRBV4-3 to TRBJ1-3; 10 bases line up with TRBD1. The V and J ends lost 5 bases and 11 bases, in that order; junction bases with no gene match: 12. From germline, CDR1 is LGHNA and CDR2 YSLEER. CDR3 length: 15 residues. The CDR3 region has the DNA TGCGCCAGCAGCGAGTCCGGGACAGGGGTTCGGGCCATATATTTT. This translates into CASSESGTGVRAIYF.

This sequence joins TRBV6-1 and TRBJ1-2, with 11 positions matching TRBD1. Germline CDR1 reads MNHNS; CDR2 reads SASEGT. The CDR3 length is 15 residues. V shed 4 bases and J 2 bases; nucleotides not matched to a gene: 3. The CDR3 sequence is CASSGTGGLNYGYTF. The CDR3 DNA reads TGTGCCAGCAGTGGGACAGGGGGCTTAAACTATGGCTACACCTTC.

The chain recombines TRBV2 with TRBJ2-5, with D maybe TRBD1 (6 bases). Germline V gives CDR1 SNHLY, CDR2 FYNNEI. Trimming pared 7 bases from V and 0 bases from J, leaving 12 bases between. The CDR3 covers 14 residues. CDR3 region: CASTPGDHQETQYF. CDR3 nucleotides: TGTGCCAGCACCCCAGGGGACCACCAAGAGACCCAGTACTTC.

Only a few counts were recorded for this clone. V gene TRBV30 combines with J gene TRBJ1-5, with TRBD1 as a possible D gene (5 bases). The CDR3 covers 13 residues. Germline loops: CDR1 GTSNPN, CDR2 SVGIG (reference sequence). V lost 1 base and J lost 6, with 10 bases in between. Here the CDR3 reads CAWSGRGGQPQHF. The DNA for the CDR3 is TGTGCCTGGAGTGGGAGGGGCGGTCAGCCCCAGCATTTT.

About this clone itself: The same CDR3 also results from other DNA sequences found in this sample. V usage is TRBV5-1 and J usage is TRBJ2-5; TRBD2 is a possible D gene (6 bases). CDR1 and CDR2 (germline): SGHRS, YFSETQ. The CDR3 runs to 11 residues. V lost 6 bases and J 3 bases, leaving 6 bases between the germline ends. The CDR3 nucleotides read TGCGCCAGCACGGGGGAAGAGACCCAGTACTTC. It encodes CASTGEETQYF.

The table lists this clone with a few counts. V is TRBV10-3 and J is TRBJ2-7; D possibly corresponds to TRBD1 (6 bases). CDR1 is ENHRY and CDR2 is SYGVKD in the germline V gene. This CDR3 spans 14 amino acids. V lost 3 bases and J lost 4, with 13 bases in between. The CDR3, as DNA: TGTGCCATCAGTGACGGACAGCCAGCATACGAGCAGTACTTC. Encoded protein: CAISDGQPAYEQYF.

This clone was recorded a few times. The chain combines TRBV10-3 with TRBJ2-6; D is ambiguous. Trimming removed 7 bases from V and 0 bases from J, with 4 bases in between. Germline-derived CDR1 and CDR2 are ENHRY and SYGVKD. The CDR3 is made up of 13 amino acids. This chain's CDR3 is CAITNSGANVLTF. In DNA form, the CDR3 reads TGTGCCATCACGAACTCTGGGGCCAACGTCCTGACTTTC.

In its sample, this clone was seen a few times. J is TRBJ1-3 and V is TRBV7-9; D may be TRBD1 (5 bases). The CDR3 is 17 amino acids. Trimming left V 5 bases short and J 0 bases short, with 17 bases between. Per the germline V gene, CDR1 is SEHNR and CDR2 is FQNEAQ (reference sequence). CDR3 protein: CASSPRLRGNSGNTIYF. In DNA form, the CDR3 reads TGTGCCAGCAGCCCCCGTTTGAGGGGAAACTCTGGAAACACCATATATTTT.

This clone has a handful of counts. This chain uses TRBV19 with TRBJ1-1, with D possibly being TRBD1 (5 bases). The CDR3 has 14 residues. Trimming removed 7 bases from V and 5 bases from J, with 17 bases in between. Germline CDR1 LNHDA, CDR2 SQIVND (reference sequence). In nucleotides, the CDR3 is TGTGCCAGTAAGGAGTTTCAGGGAGAGACTGAAGCTTTCTTT. This codes for CASKEFQGETEAFF.